A single sample gave rise to the 5 T cell receptor beta chains below, sequenced in a study of human T cells and chemical hapten exposure. TCRdb redid the calling of the RACE reads with MiXCR, one entry per CDR3 protein. The table lists over 30,000 distinct CDR3 sequences, roughly 7.2% of them singletons. As for time point: pre-sensitization, week 0. Treatment: therapeutic diphenylcyclopropenone sensitization with weekly scalp DPC. The sequencing used whole blood, collected in connection with sensitization to the hapten diphenylcyclopropenone (DPC). Receptors originate from a woman between 45 and 65 years old with alopecia areata. Some clones in this sample may be carry-over from other donors' samples.

This clonotype was seen a few times. The rearrangement uses TRBV4-3 and TRBJ1-2; a possible D gene is TRBD1 (5 bases). This CDR3 region has 15 residues. Germline values: CDR1 LGHNA, CDR2 YSLEER. V was shortened by 4 bases and J by 4 bases, with 16 bases between the two germline ends. As DNA, the CDR3 is TGCGCCAGCAGCCCCCAGGGCGGGGTCAGCTATGGCTACACCTTC. It codes for CASSPQGGVSYGYTF.

This clonotype was seen at least ten times. The rearrangement links TRBV29-1 to TRBJ1-2; possible D gene TRBD1, 6 bases. In germline, CDR1 is SQVTM, CDR2 ANQGSEA. V was clipped by 3 bases and J by 6 bases, with 11 bases between them. CDR3 length: 12 amino acids. DNA for the CDR3: TGCAGCGTTGACAGGGGTTCAAATGGCTACACCTTC. Its translation: CSVDRGSNGYTF.

This clonotype was recorded at least ten times. The V gene is TRBV28, the J gene TRBJ1-5, with 8 nucleotides matching TRBD1. J lost 5 bases, V lost 7 bases, and 7 bases had no gene match. This CDR3 has 14 amino acids. Germline V gene sequence: CDR1 MDHEN, CDR2 SYDVKM. The CDR3 region is CASIPAGGDQPQHF. CDR3 coding DNA: TGTGCCAGCATCCCCGCAGGGGGCGATCAGCCCCAGCATTTT.

This clonotype showed up many times. The rearrangement joins TRBV27 to TRBJ2-1; 9 bases align to TRBD2. This CDR3 spans 17 amino acids. The V gene end was trimmed by 1 base and the J gene end by 4 bases; junction bases not matched to a gene: 8. The germline V gene has CDR1 MNHEY and CDR2 SMNVEV (reference sequence). Here the CDR3 DNA reads TGTGCCAGCAGTTTATTACCCCTTAGCGGGGGTTACAATGAGCAGTTCTTC. Translated: CASSLLPLSGGYNEQFF.

This clonotype was seen more than once but under ten times. The V call is TRBV7-8, the J call TRBJ2-7; 14 positions match TRBD2. This CDR3 is built from 17 residues. Looked up from germline, CDR1 is SGHVS and CDR2 is FQNEAQ. V lost 0 bases, J lost 5 bases, and 6 bases stayed unmatched. CDR3 nucleotides: TGTGCCAGCAGCTTAGCTGGGACTAGCGGGAGTCGAGACGAGCAGTACTTC. Amino acids: CASSLAGTSGSRDEQYF.